These 18 T cell receptor beta chains were all obtained from the same sample, sequenced in a study of Graves' ophthalmopathy and Graves' hyperthyroidism. The sequenced template was RNA, covering the TCR beta CDR3 region. HTBI primers were used in a first-round RT-PCR, which preceded a second-round multiplex PCR. TCRdb passed the multiplex PCR reads through MiXCR, listing each CDR3 protein once. Among about 1.2 million distinct CDR3 sequences listed, roughly 35% were seen once. The specimen sequenced was peripheral blood or thyroid tissue (not recorded which). The source is an adult man with Graves' hyperthyroidism.

In this sample, this clonotype turned up many times. The chain uses TRBV7-8 and TRBJ1-2, with TRBD1 identical over 8 bases. With 3 bases clipped from V and 1 base from J, the junction kept 4 bases outside the gene matches. Germline values: CDR1 SGHVS, CDR2 FQNEAQ. The CDR3 is made up of 15 amino acids. The CDR3 nucleotides read TGTGCCAGCAGCTTGGACAGGGCGATTAACTATGGCTACACCTTC. Translating gives CASSLDRAINYGYTF.

The table lists this clonotype with many counts. The CDR3 loop reads CSALGGRETQYF. The CDR3 DNA reads as TGCAGCGCACTCGGGGGGCGGGAGACCCAGTACTTC. The chain combines TRBV29-1 with TRBJ2-5, with TRBD2 as a possible D gene (7 bases). V lost 7 bases, J lost 5 bases, and 14 bases lay in between. The CDR3 is 12 residues long. The V gene's germline CDR1 is SQVTM and CDR2 ANQGSEA.

Comment on this clonotype: A much more abundant neighbour one base away suggests this may be a read error. The chain joins TRBV20-1 to TRBJ1-6, with 9 bases aligning to TRBD1. V dropped 3 bases and J dropped 10; count of bases not matched to a gene: 7. Germline CDR1 reads DFQATT; CDR2 reads SNEGSKA (reference sequence). The CDR3 is 14 residues long. CDR3 loop: CSASRDRVPSPLHF. The CDR3 DNA sequence: TGCAGTGCTAGCCGGGACAGGGTACCCTCACCCCTCCACTTT.

This clonotype has ten or more counts. The chain carries TRBV20-1 and TRBJ2-7; no firm D call. This CDR3 contains 11 residues. Trimming took off 3 bases at V and 4 bases at J, with 7 bases between the two ends. The germline CDR1 and CDR2 sequences are DFQATT and SNEGSKA (reference sequence). The CDR3 sequence is CSASSVYEQYF. The CDR3 bases are TGCAGTGCTAGTTCGGTTTACGAGCAGTACTTC.

This clonotype has a single count. The chain links TRBV29-1 to TRBJ1-1, with D possibly TRBD1 on 5 matching bases. V was shortened by 5 bases and J by 6 bases, with 13 bases between the two germline ends. The CDR3 is 12 residues long. In germline, CDR1 is SQVTM, CDR2 ANQGSEA. The CDR3 region is CSVSQGVPEAFF. CDR3 DNA: TGCAGCGTTTCTCAAGGGGTCCCTGAAGCTTTCTTT. The full variable domain, rest sourced from reference TRBV29-1 and TRBJ1-1, is SAVISQKPSRDICQRGTSLTIQCQVDSQVTMMFWYRQQPGQSLTLIATANQGSEATYESGFVIDKFPISRPNLTFSTLTVSNMSPEDSSIYLCSVSQGVPEAFFGQGTRLTVV.

This clonotype has just a few counts. This chain connects TRBV6-6 to TRBJ1-5; D call uncertain. The CDR3 is made up of 14 amino acids. V lost 2 bases to trimming and J lost 6 bases, with 11 bases between them. Germline lookup yields CDR1 MNHNY and CDR2 SVGAGI (reference sequence). The CDR3 DNA reads as TGTGCCAGCAGTTACGAAGGGCCAAGTCAGCCCCAGCATTTT. It translates to CASSYEGPSQPQHF.

This clonotype was picked up many times. This sequence joins TRBV24-1 and TRBJ2-7, with 8 nucleotides matching TRBD1. Germline CDR1 and CDR2: KGHDR and SFDVKD. The trim removed 3 bases at V and 6 bases at J, leaving 9 bases unmatched. This CDR3 contains 15 residues. CDR3 nucleotides: TGTGCCACCAGTGATCCCGGGCAGGGGGCCGGCGAGCAGTACTTC. This codes for CATSDPGQGAGEQYF.

This clonotype was found many times. The chain is built from TRBV7-2 and TRBJ2-7, with 11 bases aligning to TRBD1. There are 14 residues in the CDR3. CDR1 is SGHTA, CDR2 FQGNSA, per germline. After removal of 5 bases from V and 2 bases from J, the junction contained 2 bases not matched to a gene. In DNA form, the CDR3 reads TGTGCCAGCAGCCCGGACAGGGGGCCCTACGAGCAGTACTTC. Protein product: CASSPDRGPYEQYF. Filled out from reference TRBV7-2 and TRBJ2-7, the complete variable domain reads GAGVSQSPSNKVTEKGKDVELRCDPISGHTALYWYRQSLGQGLEFLIYFQGNSAPDKSGLPSDRFSAERTGGSVSTLTIQRTQQEDSAVYLCASSPDRGPYEQYFGPGTRLTVT.

This clonotype occurred a few times. The CDR3, as DNA: TGTGCCAGCGGGAGCCTCGGTTTTTACGAGCAGTACTTC. The encoded protein is CASGSLGFYEQYF. The chain couples TRBV2 to TRBJ2-7, with D maybe TRBD2 (5 bases). Trimming left V 8 bases short and J 4 bases short, with 15 bases between. The CDR3 spans 13 residues. In germline, CDR1 is SNHLY, CDR2 FYNNEI.

This clonotype was seen many times. This sequence joins TRBV6-1 and TRBJ1-6, with 7 bases matching TRBD1. The CDR3 is made up of 14 amino acids. The germline V gene has CDR1 MNHNS and CDR2 SASEGT. V was clipped by 4 bases and J by 10 bases; unmatched bases: 7. DNA for the CDR3: TGTGCCAGCAGTGGAACAGGGGCGGGGTCACCCCTCCACTTT. It is translated as CASSGTGAGSPLHF.

The chain employs TRBV20-1 and TRBJ2-2; TRBD1 is a possible D gene (5 bases). The CDR3 is made up of 14 amino acids. V lost 6 bases to trimming and J lost 9 bases, with 20 bases between them. Germline loops: CDR1 DFQATT, CDR2 SNEGSKA (reference sequence). CDR3 amino acids: CSASNPGMGWELFF. The CDR3 DNA is TGCAGTGCCAGCAATCCAGGGATGGGCTGGGAGCTGTTTTTT.

The chain combines TRBV7-9 with TRBJ2-5; D gene ambiguous. CDR3 length equals 14 residues. V lost 2 bases, J lost 1 base, and 8 bases lay in between. The germline V gene has CDR1 SEHNR and CDR2 FQNEAQ (reference sequence). Here the CDR3 reads CASSLQPLQETQYF. The CDR3 nucleotides are TGTGCCAGCAGCTTACAGCCACTCCAAGAGACCCAGTACTTC.

This clonotype occurred once. J is TRBJ2-5 and V is TRBV7-3; weak D call: TRBD1 (6 bases). Germline CDR1 and CDR2: SGHTA and FQGTGA. The CDR3 is made up of 14 amino acids. V lost 5 bases, J lost 5 bases, and 15 bases lay in between. CDR3 protein: CASSLPYRVETQYF. As DNA, the CDR3 is TGTGCCAGCAGCCTACCTTACAGGGTTGAGACCCAGTACTTC.

This clonotype has at least ten counts. CDR3 in DNA: TGTGCCAGCAGCTTAGTCGTCCGGGGGCGGGGCTACACCTTC. It translates to CASSLVVRGRGYTF. The gene calls are TRBV7-8 and TRBJ1-2; D perhaps matches TRBD1 (6 bases). The length of the CDR3 is 14 residues. The V gene lost 1 base and the J gene lost 8 bases, with 14 bases spanning the gap. The germline CDR1 and CDR2 sequences are SGHVS and FQNEAQ.

This clonotype was seen repeatedly, ten times or more. The chain links TRBV6-6 to TRBJ2-5, with 7 bases that match TRBD2. The CDR3 has 14 residues. CDR1 is MNHNY and CDR2 is SVGAGI in the germline V gene (reference sequence). The V and J ends lost 6 bases and 5 bases, in that order; junction bases with no gene match: 9. CDR3 bases: TGTGCCAGCAGAAAGCGGGACTGGCAGGAGACCCAGTACTTC. It encodes CASRKRDWQETQYF.

The table lists this clonotype with many counts. This chain joins TRBV29-1 and TRBJ1-1, with 7 bases identical to TRBD1. This CDR3 spans 11 amino acids. The V gene end was trimmed by 4 bases and the J gene end by 6 bases; junction bases not matched to a gene: 2. Germline V gene data show CDR1 as SQVTM and CDR2 as ANQGSEA. The CDR3 region has the DNA TGCAGCGTTGTGCAGGGGGCTGAAGCTTTCTTT. Translating it yields CSVVQGAEAFF.

This chain uses TRBV29-1 with TRBJ2-7; 12 bases align to TRBD2. J gave up 7 bases and V 1 base, and 5 bases lay outside the gene matches. The germline V gene has CDR1 SQVTM and CDR2 ANQGSEA. This CDR3 comprises 14 residues. The CDR3 DNA sequence: TGCAGCGTTGAAGGGACTAGCGGGATGGGGGAGCAGTACTTC. Translated: CSVEGTSGMGEQYF.

The chain links TRBV20-1 to TRBJ2-2; D unclear. Trimming left V 2 bases short and J 1 base short, with 8 bases between. Germline CDR1 DFQATT, CDR2 SNEGSKA (reference sequence). This CDR3 is 14 amino acids long. This chain's CDR3 is CSARRSQNTGELFF. CDR3 coding DNA: TGCAGTGCTAGACGGAGCCAGAACACCGGGGAGCTGTTTTTT.